This T cell receptor (beta chain) was identified in a study of shared clonotypes between healthy human individuals. About the study: Each donor contributed plates that comprised three CD4 naive, three CD4 memory, two CD8 naive and one CD8 memory.

Regarding this clone: Its antigen remains unidentified.

Trimming pared 5 bases from V and 6 bases from J, leaving 16 bases between. In germline, CDR1 is KGHSH, CDR2 LQKENI. CDR3 length: 14 amino acids. The protocol was immunoSEQ multiplex PCR, while the TCRdb copy is restricted to in-frame clones and leaves out a portion. The data contain over 1.5 million clones, about 98% of them singletons. Whole-study findings and limits: What naive subsets generally showed was a larger estimated richness than memory subsets showed.

Sequencing was done on a sample of naive CD4+ T cells sorted from blood. Described subset: CD45RA+ positively selected. The chain uses TRBV18 and TRBJ1-2, with D uncertain. The sequence was collected from a man aged 25-45 years in good health. CDR3 region: CASSMLGPADGYTF. The CDR3 DNA follows: TGTGCCAGCTCAATGCTGGGTCCAGCGGATGGCTACACCTTC.